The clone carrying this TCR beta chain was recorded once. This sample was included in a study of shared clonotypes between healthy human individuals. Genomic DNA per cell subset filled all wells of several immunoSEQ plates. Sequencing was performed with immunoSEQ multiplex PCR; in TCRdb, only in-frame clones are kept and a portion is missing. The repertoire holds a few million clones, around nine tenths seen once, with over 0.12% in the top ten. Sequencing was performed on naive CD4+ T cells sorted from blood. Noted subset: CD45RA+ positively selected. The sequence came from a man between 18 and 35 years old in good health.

CDR3 amino acids: CASSSDRVTHEQYF. The CDR3 nucleotides are TGTGCCAGCAGTTCGGACAGGGTTACCCACGAGCAGTACTTC. The chain is built from TRBV28 and TRBJ2-7; 8 bases align to TRBD1. The J segment lost 5 bases and the V segment lost 4 bases, leaving 7 bases of the junction unmatched. The CDR3 length is 14 residues. Per the germline V gene, CDR1 is MDHEN and CDR2 is SYDVKM. Together with reference TRBV28 and TRBJ2-7, the CDR3 gives the full variable domain: DVKVTQSSRYLVKRTGEKVFLECVQDMDHENMFWYRQDPGLGLRLIYFSYDVKMKEKGDIPEGYSVSREKKERFSLILESASTNQTSMYLCASSSDRVTHEQYFGPGTRLTVT.